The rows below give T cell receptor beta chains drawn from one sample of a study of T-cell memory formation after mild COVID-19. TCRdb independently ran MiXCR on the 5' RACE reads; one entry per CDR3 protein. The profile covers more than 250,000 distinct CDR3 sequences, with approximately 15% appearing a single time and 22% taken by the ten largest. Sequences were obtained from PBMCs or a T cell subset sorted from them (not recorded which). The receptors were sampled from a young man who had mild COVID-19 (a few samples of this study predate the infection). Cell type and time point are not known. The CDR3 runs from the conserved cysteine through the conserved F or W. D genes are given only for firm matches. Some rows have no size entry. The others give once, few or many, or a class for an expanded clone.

CDR3 DNA: TGTGCCAGCAGCTCCTATACGCAGTATTTT; CDR3 protein: CASSSYTQYF; J gene: TRBJ2-3; CDR3 length: 10; D gene: NA; V gene: TRBV11-2; clone size: many
CDR3 DNA: TGTGCCAGCAGTCTCACGACCTCCTCGCCCCAGCATTTT; CDR3 protein: CASSLTTSSPQHF; J gene: TRBJ1-5; CDR3 length: 13; D gene: NA; V gene: TRBV28; clone size: NA
CDR3 DNA: TGTGCCAGCAGTTACTCGACCCCCCCCGGGACTGAAGCTTTCTTT; CDR3 protein: CASSYSTPPGTEAFF; J gene: TRBJ1-1; CDR3 length: 15; D gene: NA; V gene: TRBV6-5; clone size: NA
CDR3 DNA: TGTGCCAGCAGCTTAACGCCGAGAGGGGGCCATGGCTACACCTTC; CDR3 protein: CASSLTPRGGHGYTF; J gene: TRBJ1-2; CDR3 length: 15; D gene: TRBD1; V gene: TRBV7-2; clone size: few
CDR3 DNA: TGCGCCAGCAGCCCACAGGGTAGGGGTTCTGGAAACACCATATATTTT; CDR3 protein: CASSPQGRGSGNTIYF; J gene: TRBJ1-3; CDR3 length: 16; D gene: NA; V gene: TRBV5-1; clone size: few
CDR3 DNA: TGTGCCAGCTCGGCAGGACAGAGCGGTGATGAAAAACTGTTTTTT; CDR3 protein: CASSAGQSGDEKLFF; J gene: TRBJ1-4; CDR3 length: 15; D gene: NA; V gene: TRBV18; clone size: once
CDR3 DNA: TGTGCCAGCAGCTTCTTGACTACCGGGGAGCTGTTTTTT; CDR3 protein: CASSFLTTGELFF; J gene: TRBJ2-2; CDR3 length: 13; D gene: NA; V gene: TRBV5-8; clone size: NA
CDR3 DNA: TGCGCCAGCAGCTTGGAATCAGGGCCCTACACCTTC; CDR3 protein: CASSLESGPYTF; J gene: TRBJ1-2; CDR3 length: 12; D gene: NA; V gene: TRBV5-1; clone size: few
CDR3 DNA: TGTGCCATCAGTCCTCGCCCAATTGGGACCCAGTACTTC; CDR3 protein: CAISPRPIGTQYF; J gene: TRBJ2-5; CDR3 length: 13; D gene: NA; V gene: TRBV10-3; clone size: NA
CDR3 DNA: TGTGCCAGCTCAGCGGGGGTAGGTGGTGAGCAGTTCTTC; CDR3 protein: CASSAGVGGEQFF; J gene: TRBJ2-1; CDR3 length: 13; D gene: TRBD2; V gene: TRBV18; clone size: few
CDR3 DNA: TGCGCCAGCAGCCAGGACAGAAAGTACGAGCAGTACTTC; CDR3 protein: CASSQDRKYEQYF; J gene: TRBJ2-7; CDR3 length: 13; D gene: NA; V gene: TRBV5-1; clone size: NA
CDR3 DNA: TGTGCCAGCAGCCAAGATCGGAGCAGGTCCGGGGAGACCCAGTACTTC; CDR3 protein: CASSQDRSRSGETQYF; J gene: TRBJ2-5; CDR3 length: 16; D gene: NA; V gene: TRBV3-1; clone size: few
CDR3 DNA: TGCGCCAGCAGCCAAGATTTCGATGAGCAGTTCTTC; CDR3 protein: CASSQDFDEQFF; J gene: TRBJ2-1; CDR3 length: 12; D gene: NA; V gene: TRBV4-1; clone size: NA
CDR3 DNA: TGTGCCAGCAGCTTGTTGCACCCTGAAAAACTGTTTTTT; CDR3 protein: CASSLLHPEKLFF; J gene: TRBJ1-4; CDR3 length: 13; D gene: NA; V gene: TRBV7-9; clone size: NA
CDR3 DNA: TGTGCCAGCAGCAAAGACAGGGTCTATGGCTACACCTTC; CDR3 protein: CASSKDRVYGYTF; J gene: TRBJ1-2; CDR3 length: 13; D gene: TRBD1; V gene: TRBV7-2; clone size: few
CDR3 DNA: TGTGCCAGCAGCTCGGCCATTTTGGGGGGCACAGATACGCAGTATTTT; CDR3 protein: CASSSAILGGTDTQYF; J gene: TRBJ2-3; CDR3 length: 16; D gene: NA; V gene: TRBV7-2; clone size: few
CDR3 DNA: TGTGCCAGCGGGCCCAGGGGTAATTCACCCCTCCACTTT; CDR3 protein: CASGPRGNSPLHF; J gene: TRBJ1-6; CDR3 length: 13; D gene: NA; V gene: TRBV12-3/TRBV12-4; clone size: NA
CDR3 DNA: TGTGCCAGCAGCCGACCGTGGACAGCGACGGGACCCTCTAGTTTT; CDR3 protein: CASSRPWTATGPSSF; J gene: TRBJ1-1; CDR3 length: 15; D gene: NA; V gene: TRBV7-2; clone size: few
CDR3 DNA: TGCAGTGCTAGACGGGGCGGGGGGGTTTCAGATACGCAGTATTTT; CDR3 protein: CSARRGGGVSDTQYF; J gene: TRBJ2-3; CDR3 length: 15; D gene: TRBD2; V gene: TRBV20-1; clone size: NA
CDR3 DNA: TGCGCCAGCATGGCCAGATACTCCGATACGCAGTATTTT; CDR3 protein: CASMARYSDTQYF; J gene: TRBJ2-3; CDR3 length: 13; D gene: NA; V gene: TRBV5-1; clone size: NA
CDR3 DNA: TGTGCCAGCAGCTTGGACGGGGGGGGCTCTGGGGCCAACGTCCTGACTTTC; CDR3 protein: CASSLDGGGSGANVLTF; J gene: TRBJ2-6; CDR3 length: 17; D gene: TRBD2; V gene: TRBV5-5; clone size: NA
CDR3 DNA: TGTGCCAGTAGTCTTCGTAGCACTGAAGCTTTCTTT; CDR3 protein: CASSLRSTEAFF; J gene: TRBJ1-1; CDR3 length: 12; D gene: NA; V gene: TRBV19; clone size: NA
CDR3 DNA: TGTGCCACCAGCAGAGTCGGGGGGGTCCTTGAAGCTTTCTTT; CDR3 protein: CATSRVGGVLEAFF; J gene: TRBJ1-1; CDR3 length: 14; D gene: NA; V gene: TRBV15; clone size: NA
CDR3 DNA: TGTGCCAGCAGCCAAGAGGTACCAGGGTATCGGTCCGGAGATACGCAGTATTTT; CDR3 protein: CASSQEVPGYRSGDTQYF; J gene: TRBJ2-3; CDR3 length: 18; D gene: NA; V gene: TRBV14; clone size: NA
CDR3 DNA: TGTGCCAGCAGCCCAAATCGAAGAGGGTTAATTCGACAGCCGAACACTGAAGCTTTCTTT; CDR3 protein: CASSPNRRGLIRQPNTEAFF; J gene: TRBJ1-1; CDR3 length: 20; D gene: NA; V gene: TRBV4-2; clone size: NA
CDR3 DNA: TGTGCCAGCAGCCGAGGACTAGCGGGGGCAGCGAACACCGGGGAGCTGTTTTTT; CDR3 protein: CASSRGLAGAANTGELFF; J gene: TRBJ2-2; CDR3 length: 18; D gene: TRBD2; V gene: TRBV4-2; clone size: NA
CDR3 DNA: TGCAGCGTCGAGGGGCGAGGATATGGCTACACCTTC; CDR3 protein: CSVEGRGYGYTF; J gene: TRBJ1-2; CDR3 length: 12; D gene: NA; V gene: TRBV29-1; clone size: NA